The 18 T cell receptor beta chains reported below all come from one sample, sequenced in a study of CD8 T cells in Susac syndrome. The authors reverse transcribed roughly 0.5 to 1 ug RNA with random hexamers. Via MiXCR, TCRdb re-called the immunoSEQ multiplex PCR reads, giving one row per CDR3 protein. The sample yields more than 75,000 distinct CDR3 sequences, around 94% seen once. The material sequenced was CD8+ T cells from PBMCs. The receptors derive from a human donor in good health.

This chain links TRBV9 with TRBJ2-1; 12 bases fit TRBD1. Per the germline V gene, CDR1 is SGDLS and CDR2 is YYNGEE. The CDR3 contains 14 residues. J was trimmed by 8 bases and V by 2 bases; bases with no gene match: 2. The CDR3 loop is CASSVGTGGDEQFF. CDR3 nucleotide sequence: TGTGCCAGCAGCGTGGGGACAGGGGGCGATGAGCAGTTCTTC.

The V gene is TRBV4-1, the J gene TRBJ1-2; TRBD1 is a possible D gene (5 bases). Germline V gives CDR1 MGHRA, CDR2 YSYEKL. Trimming stripped 1 base from V and 7 bases from J, with 16 bases between. This CDR3 has 15 amino acids. CDR3 DNA: TGCGCCAGCAGCCAAGGGTCCAGGGTCCTCGGTGGCTACACCTTC. Its translation: CASSQGSRVLGGYTF.

The gene calls are TRBV5-4 and TRBJ2-1; D possibly matches TRBD1 or TRBD2 (5 bases each). This CDR3 region has 11 residues. Germline CDR1 is SGHNT and CDR2 is YYREEE (reference sequence). Between the trimmed V and J ends, which lost 1 base and 12 bases, there was a span of 8 bases. The CDR3 sequence is CASSLRGWQFF. The DNA for the CDR3 is TGTGCCAGCAGCTTGCGGGGCTGGCAGTTCTTC. Drawing the rest from reference TRBV5-4 and TRBJ2-1, the complete variable domain is ETGVTQSPTHLIKTRGQQVTLRCSSQSGHNTVSWYQQALGQGPQFIFQYYREEENGRGNFPPRFSGLQFPNYSSELNVNALELDDSALYLCASSLRGWQFFGPGTRLTVL.

The chain joins TRBV29-1 to TRBJ2-7, with 9 bases lining up with TRBD1. CDR3 length equals 12 residues. V was clipped by 6 bases and J by 4 bases; unmatched bases: 4. Germline V gene sequence: CDR1 SQVTM, CDR2 ANQGSEA. CDR3: CSVVTGGYEQYF. The CDR3 DNA follows: TGCAGCGTCGTGACAGGGGGGTACGAGCAGTACTTC.

The J gene is TRBJ1-2, the V gene TRBV9; a weak D match, TRBD1 (5 bases). Germline assignment: CDR1 SGDLS and CDR2 YYNGEE. Deletions cut 7 bases from V and 5 bases from J, with 21 bases between. The CDR3 loop spans 15 amino acids. As DNA, the CDR3 is TGTGCCAGCGAAAGCCTCCCCGCCGGACAATATGGCTACACCTTC. Translated: CASESLPAGQYGYTF.

The chain carries TRBV5-6 and TRBJ2-7; D could derive from TRBD1 or TRBD2 (5 bases each). V was clipped by 3 bases and J by 0 bases, with 7 bases between them. Germline CDR1 reads SGHDT; CDR2 reads YYEEEE. This CDR3 spans 13 amino acids. The DNA of the CDR3 is TGTGCCAGCAGCTGGGGACGCTCCTACGAGCAGTACTTC. Its protein is CASSWGRSYEQYF.

CDR3: CATGYRAHEQFF. CDR3 sequence (DNA): TGTGCCACCGGCTACAGGGCCCATGAGCAGTTCTTC. The gene calls are TRBV12-3 or TRBV12-4 and TRBJ2-1, with D perhaps matching TRBD1 (6 bases). The CDR3 loop spans 12 amino acids. V lost 10 bases and J 8 bases, leaving 15 bases between the germline ends.

Here the CDR3 DNA reads TGTGCCAGCAGCCCCTTGGGAGGCACCTATGGCTACACCTTC. This translates into CASSPLGGTYGYTF. The V gene is TRBV7-2, the J gene TRBJ1-2, with unresolved D. The V gene's germline CDR1 is SGHTA and CDR2 FQGNSA. The CDR3 sequence is 14 residues long. The V and J ends lost 5 bases and 4 bases respectively, with 14 bases between them.

This rearrangement joins TRBV10-2 to TRBJ2-7, with 7 positions matching TRBD1. Germline V gene lookup returns CDR1 WSHSY and CDR2 SAAADI. The trim removed 1 base at V and 4 bases at J, leaving 4 bases unmatched. This CDR3 has 14 amino acids. Written as DNA, the CDR3 is TGCGCCAGCAGTGAGTTAGGGGGCGTTTACGAGCAGTACTTC. It encodes CASSELGGVYEQYF.

The rearrangement joins TRBV12-3 or TRBV12-4 to TRBJ2-1; D perhaps matches TRBD2 (6 bases). The CDR3 sequence is 14 residues long. Trimming cost V 2 bases and J 7 bases, with 12 bases left between them. The CDR3 loop reads CASSLTGEWNEQFF. CDR3 in DNA: TGTGCCAGCAGTTTAACGGGGGAATGGAATGAGCAGTTCTTC.

The genes are TRBV3-1 and TRBJ2-7, with 8 bases that match TRBD1. J lost 3 bases, V lost 1 base, and 5 bases had no gene match. CDR1 is LGHDT, CDR2 YNNKEL, per germline (reference sequence). The CDR3 length is 15 residues. CDR3 sequence: CASSQADRGLYEQYV. CDR3 coding DNA: TGTGCCAGCAGCCAAGCTGACAGGGGCCTCTACGAGCAGTACGTC.

This chain connects TRBV7-9 to TRBJ1-2, with 8 bases fitting TRBD1. V shed 5 bases and J 4 bases; nucleotides not matched to a gene: 9. The CDR3 is 15 residues long. Germline loops: CDR1 SEHNR, CDR2 FQNEAQ (reference sequence). The CDR3 here is CASSPRTGGAYGYTF. The DNA of the CDR3 is TGTGCCAGCAGCCCCCGAACAGGGGGGGCCTATGGCTACACCTTC.

This clonotype is a singleton in its sample. The chain joins TRBV29-1 to TRBJ1-1, with 8 bases that match TRBD1. CDR1 and CDR2 from the germline V gene are SQVTM and ANQGSEA. This CDR3 comprises 14 residues. V trimming: 6 bases; J trimming: 1 base; junction bases outside the gene matches: 7. In DNA, the CDR3 is TGCAGCGTCCCACCGGGACAGGCGAACACTGAAGCTTTCTTT. Its translation is CSVPPGQANTEAFF.

This chain connects TRBV12-3 or TRBV12-4 to TRBJ1-1; D is uncertain. This CDR3 is 14 amino acids long. V was shortened by 6 bases and J by 4 bases, with 15 bases between the two germline ends. The CDR3 coding sequence is TGTGCCAGCAGCCTGGGCAGAGGCGTCACTGAAGCTTTCTTT. Amino acid sequence: CASSLGRGVTEAFF.

The chain joins TRBV4-1 to TRBJ1-2; D unresolved. Germline-derived CDR1 and CDR2 are MGHRA and YSYEKL. Trimming shortened V by 4 bases and J by 8 bases, and 26 bases separated the two germline ends. The CDR3 loop spans 17 amino acids. The CDR3 DNA is TGCGCCAGCAGCCGTAGCCAACTCTCGAACGGGAATGAGGGCTACACCTTC. As protein: CASSRSQLSNGNEGYTF.

This chain uses TRBV24-1 with TRBJ2-1; weak D call: TRBD2 (5 bases). Germline V gene data show CDR1 as KGHDR and CDR2 as SFDVKD. V was pared by 6 bases and J by 10 bases, with 12 bases between. The CDR3 totals 12 residues. The CDR3 region has the DNA TGTGCCACCAGTCCGAGCGGACCAGAGCAGTTCTTC. Translated: CATSPSGPEQFF.

The chain carries TRBV12-3 or TRBV12-4 and TRBJ2-1; 7 nucleotides line up with TRBD2. The CDR3 has 15 residues. With V trimmed by 2 bases and J by 9 bases, 10 bases remained unmatched. The CDR3 sequence: CASSLPAGVGVEQFF. In nucleotides, the CDR3 is TGTGCCAGCAGTTTACCCGCGGGAGTAGGTGTTGAGCAGTTCTTC.

The gene calls are TRBV7-2 and TRBJ2-7, with a possible D match to TRBD1 (6 bases). Germline V CDR1 and CDR2: SGHTA, FQGNSA. Trimming took 5 bases from V and 3 from J, leaving 14 bases between them. CDR3 size: 14 residues. CDR3 sequence: CASSPGTMGYEQYF. As DNA, the CDR3 is TGTGCCAGCAGCCCCGGGACAATGGGCTACGAGCAGTACTTC.